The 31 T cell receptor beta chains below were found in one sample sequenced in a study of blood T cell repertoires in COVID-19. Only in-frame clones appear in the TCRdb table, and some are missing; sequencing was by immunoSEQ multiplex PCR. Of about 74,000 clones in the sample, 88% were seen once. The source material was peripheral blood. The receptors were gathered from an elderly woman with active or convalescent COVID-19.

CDR3 DNA: TGTGCCAGCAGCCAGATAGCGGGGGGCACCGGGGAGCTGTTTTTT. Amino acids: CASSQIAGGTGELFF. This chain connects TRBV4-2 to TRBJ2-2, with 10 bases aligning to TRBD2. Germline assignment: CDR1 LGHNA and CDR2 YNFKEQ. The CDR3 consists of 15 residues. V gave up 3 bases and J gave up 4 bases; unmatched junction bases: 2.

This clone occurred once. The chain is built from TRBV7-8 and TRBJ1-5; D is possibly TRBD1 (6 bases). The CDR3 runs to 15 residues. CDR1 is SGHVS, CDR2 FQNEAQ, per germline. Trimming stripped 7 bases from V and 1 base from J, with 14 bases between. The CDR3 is CASNPERGSNQPQHF. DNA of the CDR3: TGTGCCAGCAACCCAGAGAGGGGGAGCAATCAGCCCCAGCATTTT.

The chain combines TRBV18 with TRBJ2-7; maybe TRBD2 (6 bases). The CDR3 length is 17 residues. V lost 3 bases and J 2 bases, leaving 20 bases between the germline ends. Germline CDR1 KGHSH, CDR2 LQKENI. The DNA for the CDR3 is TGTGCCAGCTCACCTCCTCGTGGAGGGTCTCGCCCCTACGAGCAGTACTTC. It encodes CASSPPRGGSRPYEQYF.

The chain's CDR3 is CAWSQDSNQPQHF. Written as DNA, the CDR3 is TGTGCCTGGAGCCAGGATAGCAATCAGCCCCAGCATTTT. The chain is built from TRBV30 and TRBJ1-5; no clear D gene. With 3 bases removed from V and 0 bases from J, the gap between germline ends came to 6 bases. In germline, CDR1 is GTSNPN, CDR2 SVGIG (reference sequence). This CDR3 is 13 amino acids long. The variable domain in full, completed from reference TRBV30 and TRBJ1-5, reads SQTIHQWPATLVQPVGSPLSLECTVEGTSNPNLYWYRQAAGRGLQLLFYSVGIGQISSEVPQNLSASRPQDRQFILSSKKLLLSDSGFYLCAWSQDSNQPQHFGDGTRLSIL.

CDR3 in amino acids: CASSLGGLGQPQHF. The CDR3 DNA sequence: TGTGCCAGCAGCTTGGGAGGGCTGGGCCAGCCCCAGCATTTT. The chain joins TRBV5-4 to TRBJ1-5, with D unclear. The CDR3 runs to 14 residues. Trimming left V 0 bases short and J 7 bases short, with 11 bases between. The germline V gene has CDR1 SGHNT and CDR2 YYREEE (reference sequence).

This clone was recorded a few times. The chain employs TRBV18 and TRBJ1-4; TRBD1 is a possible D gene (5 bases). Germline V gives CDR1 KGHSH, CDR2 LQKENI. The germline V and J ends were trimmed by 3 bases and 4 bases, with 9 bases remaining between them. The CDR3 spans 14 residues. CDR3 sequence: CASSPLQDNEKLFF. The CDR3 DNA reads TGTGCCAGCTCACCGTTACAGGATAATGAAAAACTGTTTTTT.

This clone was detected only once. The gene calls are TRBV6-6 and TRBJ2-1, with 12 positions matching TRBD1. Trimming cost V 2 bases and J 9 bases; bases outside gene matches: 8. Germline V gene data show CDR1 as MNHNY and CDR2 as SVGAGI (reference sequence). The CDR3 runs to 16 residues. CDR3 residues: CASSYPKGQGACEQFF. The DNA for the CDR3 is TGTGCCAGCAGTTACCCAAAGGGACAGGGGGCATGTGAGCAGTTCTTC.

The CDR3 is CASSDRRETQYF. Here the CDR3 DNA reads TGTGCCAGCAGCGATAGGAGGGAGACCCAGTACTTC. The V gene is TRBV3-1 (or the pseudogene TRBV3-2), the J gene TRBJ2-5; perhaps TRBD2 as D (5 bases). Per germline, CDR1 LGHDT and CDR2 YNNKEL (reference sequence). This CDR3 has 12 residues. V gave up 5 bases and J gave up 5 bases, with 9 bases separating them.

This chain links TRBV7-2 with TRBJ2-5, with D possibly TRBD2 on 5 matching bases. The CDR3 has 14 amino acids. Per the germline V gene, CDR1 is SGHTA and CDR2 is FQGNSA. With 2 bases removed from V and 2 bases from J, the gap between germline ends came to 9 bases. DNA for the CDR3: TGTGCCAGCAGCTTATCCCGGGGTCAAGAGACCCAGTACTTC. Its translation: CASSLSRGQETQYF.

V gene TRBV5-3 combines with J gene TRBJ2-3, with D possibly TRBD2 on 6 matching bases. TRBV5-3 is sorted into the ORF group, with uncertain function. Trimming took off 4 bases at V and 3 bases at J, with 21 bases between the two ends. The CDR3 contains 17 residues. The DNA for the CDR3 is TGTGCCAGAAGCACCCCACCAGTTAGCGGCGGAACAGATACGCAGTATTTT. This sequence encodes CARSTPPVSGGTDTQYF.

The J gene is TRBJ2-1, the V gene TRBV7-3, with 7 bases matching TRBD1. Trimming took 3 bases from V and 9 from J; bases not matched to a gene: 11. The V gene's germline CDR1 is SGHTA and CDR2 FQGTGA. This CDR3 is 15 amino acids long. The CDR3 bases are TGTGCCAGCAGCTTCTACTCAACAGGGGTGGGTGAGCAGTTCTTC. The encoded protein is CASSFYSTGVGEQFF.

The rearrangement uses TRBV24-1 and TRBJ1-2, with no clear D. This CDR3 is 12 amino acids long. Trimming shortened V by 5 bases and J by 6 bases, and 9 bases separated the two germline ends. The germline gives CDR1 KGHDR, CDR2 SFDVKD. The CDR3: CATSVPGNGYTF. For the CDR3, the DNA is TGTGCCACCAGTGTTCCGGGGAATGGCTACACCTTC.

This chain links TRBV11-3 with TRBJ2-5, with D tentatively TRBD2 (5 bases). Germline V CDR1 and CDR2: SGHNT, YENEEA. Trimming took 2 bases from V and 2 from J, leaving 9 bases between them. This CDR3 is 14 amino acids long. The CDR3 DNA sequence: TGTGCCAGCAGCTTAAGGACTTCTCAAGAGACCCAGTACTTC. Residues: CASSLRTSQETQYF.

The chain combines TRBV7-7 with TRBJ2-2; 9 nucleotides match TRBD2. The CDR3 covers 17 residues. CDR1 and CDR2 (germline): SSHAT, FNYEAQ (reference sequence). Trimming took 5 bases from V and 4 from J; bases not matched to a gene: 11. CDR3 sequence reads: CASSGGGGALGTGELFF. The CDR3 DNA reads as TGTGCCAGCAGCGGCGGCGGGGGGGCCCTTGGCACCGGGGAGCTGTTTTTT.

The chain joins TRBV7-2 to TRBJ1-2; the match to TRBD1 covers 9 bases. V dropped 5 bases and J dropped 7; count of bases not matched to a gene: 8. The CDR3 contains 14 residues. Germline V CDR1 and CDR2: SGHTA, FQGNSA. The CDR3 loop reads CASSTMTGGGGYTF. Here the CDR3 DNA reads TGTGCCAGCAGCACCATGACAGGGGGTGGTGGCTACACCTTC. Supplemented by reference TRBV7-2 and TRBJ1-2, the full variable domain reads GAGVSQSPSNKVTEKGKDVELRCDPISGHTALYWYRQSLGQGLEFLIYFQGNSAPDKSGLPSDRFSAERTGGSVSTLTIQRTQQEDSAVYLCASSTMTGGGGYTFGSGTRLTVV.

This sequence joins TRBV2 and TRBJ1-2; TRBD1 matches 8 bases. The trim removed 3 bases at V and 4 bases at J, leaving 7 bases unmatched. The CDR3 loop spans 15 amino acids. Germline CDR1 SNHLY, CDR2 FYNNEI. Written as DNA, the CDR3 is TGTGCCAGCAGTGAGGGGGCAGGGGGCATCTATGGCTACACCTTC. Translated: CASSEGAGGIYGYTF.

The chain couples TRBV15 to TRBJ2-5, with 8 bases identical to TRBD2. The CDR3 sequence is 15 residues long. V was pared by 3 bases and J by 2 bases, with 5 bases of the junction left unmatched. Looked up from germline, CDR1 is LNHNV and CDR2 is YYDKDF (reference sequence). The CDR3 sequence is CATSSPRGGQETQYF. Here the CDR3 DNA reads TGTGCCACCAGCAGTCCCCGGGGGGGACAAGAGACCCAGTACTTC.

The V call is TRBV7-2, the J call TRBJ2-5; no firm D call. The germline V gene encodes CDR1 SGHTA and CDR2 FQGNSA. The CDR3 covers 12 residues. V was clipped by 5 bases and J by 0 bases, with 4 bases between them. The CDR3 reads CASSIYQETQYF. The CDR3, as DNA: TGTGCCAGCAGCATATACCAAGAGACCCAGTACTTC.

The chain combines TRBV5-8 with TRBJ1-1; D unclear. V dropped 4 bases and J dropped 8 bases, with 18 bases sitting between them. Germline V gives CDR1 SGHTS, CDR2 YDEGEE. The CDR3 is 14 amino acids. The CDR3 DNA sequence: TGTGCCAGCAGCCGCGGTCTACTTGCGGCGGAAGCTTTCTTT. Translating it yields CASSRGLLAAEAFF.

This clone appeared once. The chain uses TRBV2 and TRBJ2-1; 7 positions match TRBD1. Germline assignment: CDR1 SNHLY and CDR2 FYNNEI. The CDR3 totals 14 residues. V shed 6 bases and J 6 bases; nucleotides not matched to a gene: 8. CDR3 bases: TGTGCCAGCAGGGAGACACGGACAGGCAATGAGCAGTTCTTC. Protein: CASRETRTGNEQFF.

Written as DNA, the CDR3 is TGCGCCAGCAGTGGGTCTAGAGGTCTCAATGAGCAGTTCTTC. The encoded protein is CASSGSRGLNEQFF. The chain has TRBV10-2 and TRBJ2-1, with no clear D. Germline V CDR1 and CDR2: WSHSY, SAAADI. The CDR3 totals 14 residues. V was pared by 4 bases and J by 6 bases, with 13 bases between.

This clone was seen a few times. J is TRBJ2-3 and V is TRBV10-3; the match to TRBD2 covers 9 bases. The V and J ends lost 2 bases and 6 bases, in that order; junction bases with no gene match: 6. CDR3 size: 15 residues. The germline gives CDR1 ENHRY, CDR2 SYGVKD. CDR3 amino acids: CAISEPRAGGDTQYF. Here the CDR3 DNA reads TGTGCCATCAGTGAGCCCCGGGCGGGAGGGGATACGCAGTATTTT.

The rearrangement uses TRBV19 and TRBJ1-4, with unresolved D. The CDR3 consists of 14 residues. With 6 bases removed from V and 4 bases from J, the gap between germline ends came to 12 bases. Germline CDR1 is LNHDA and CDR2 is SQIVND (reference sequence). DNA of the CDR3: TGTGCCAGTAGCCCCCGCTTCTATAATGAAAAACTGTTTTTT. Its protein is CASSPRFYNEKLFF.

Here the CDR3 reads CASRGPETQYF. The CDR3 bases are TGTGCCAGCAGGGGCCCAGAGACCCAGTACTTC. V gene TRBV2 combines with J gene TRBJ2-5, with D hard to call. CDR3 length: 11 residues. CDR1 is SNHLY and CDR2 is FYNNEI in the germline V gene. V lost 6 bases and J lost 4, with 6 bases in between. The whole variable domain, remainder taken from reference TRBV2 and TRBJ2-5, is EPEVTQTPSHQVTQMGQEVILRCVPISNHLYFYWYRQILGQKVEFLVSFYNNEISEKSEIFDDQFSVERPDGSNFTLKIRSTKLEDSAMYFCASRGPETQYFGPGTRLLVL.

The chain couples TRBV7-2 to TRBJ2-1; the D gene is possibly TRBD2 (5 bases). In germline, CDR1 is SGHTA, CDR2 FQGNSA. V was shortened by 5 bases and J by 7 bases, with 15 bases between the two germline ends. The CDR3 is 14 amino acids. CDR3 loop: CASSDSRGSNEQFF. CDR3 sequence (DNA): TGTGCCAGCAGCGATAGCCGGGGATCTAATGAGCAGTTCTTC.

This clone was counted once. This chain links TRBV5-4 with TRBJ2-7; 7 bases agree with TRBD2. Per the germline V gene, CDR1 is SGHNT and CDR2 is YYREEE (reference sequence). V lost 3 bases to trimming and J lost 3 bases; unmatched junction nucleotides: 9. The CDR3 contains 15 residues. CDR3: CASSSLSGLSYEQYF. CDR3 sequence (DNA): TGTGCCAGCAGCTCGCTTAGCGGGCTTAGCTACGAGCAGTACTTC.

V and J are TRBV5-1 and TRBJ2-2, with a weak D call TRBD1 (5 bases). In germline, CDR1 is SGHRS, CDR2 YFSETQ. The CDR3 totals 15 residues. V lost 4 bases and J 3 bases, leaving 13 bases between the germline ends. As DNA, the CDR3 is TGCGCCAGCAGCCGCGCAGGGATCGACACCGGGGAGCTGTTTTTT. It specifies CASSRAGIDTGELFF.

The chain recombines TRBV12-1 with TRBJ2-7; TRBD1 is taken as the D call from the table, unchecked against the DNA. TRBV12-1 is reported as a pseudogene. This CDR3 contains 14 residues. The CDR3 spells CASSPGTGAYEQYF. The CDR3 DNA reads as TGTGCCAGCAGCCCCGGGACAGGGGCCTACGAGCAGTACTTC.

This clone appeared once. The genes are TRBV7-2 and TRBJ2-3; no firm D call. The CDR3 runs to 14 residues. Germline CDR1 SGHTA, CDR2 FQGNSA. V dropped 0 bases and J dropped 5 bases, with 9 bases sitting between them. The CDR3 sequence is CASSLAAVRDTQYF. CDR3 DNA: TGTGCCAGCAGCTTAGCAGCCGTGAGAGATACGCAGTATTTT.

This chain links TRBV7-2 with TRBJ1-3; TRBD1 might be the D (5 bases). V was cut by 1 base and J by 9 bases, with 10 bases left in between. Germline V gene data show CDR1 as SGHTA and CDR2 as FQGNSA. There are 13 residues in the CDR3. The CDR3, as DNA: TGTGCCAGCAGCTTAGGGGGGGAAGGCACCATATATTTT. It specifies CASSLGGEGTIYF. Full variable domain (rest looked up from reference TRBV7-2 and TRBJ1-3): GAGVSQSPSNKVTEKGKDVELRCDPISGHTALYWYRQSLGQGLEFLIYFQGNSAPDKSGLPSDRFSAERTGGSVSTLTIQRTQQEDSAVYLCASSLGGEGTIYFGEGSWLTVV.

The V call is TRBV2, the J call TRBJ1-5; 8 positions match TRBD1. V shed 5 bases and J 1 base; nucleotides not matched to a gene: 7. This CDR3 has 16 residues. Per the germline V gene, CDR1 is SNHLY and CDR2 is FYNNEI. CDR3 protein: CASSTNRGGSNQPQHF. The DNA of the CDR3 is TGTGCCAGCAGTACAAACAGGGGGGGGAGCAATCAGCCCCAGCATTTT.